The TCR beta chain under discussion was sequenced for a study of shared clonotypes between healthy human individuals. V was trimmed by 5 bases and J by 1 base, leaving 8 bases between them. Germline CDR1 and CDR2: SGHVS and FNYEAQ. This CDR3 comprises 13 residues. Terminally differentiated effector memory CD45RA+ cells were left out of the naive CD8 fraction, which was CD45RO-negative and positively selected for CCR7. Assay used: immunoSEQ multiplex PCR; TCRdb lists only in-frame clones, some missing. The sample lists some 2 million clones; about 95% were seen once. The sample comprised naive CD8+ T cells sorted from blood. This TCR was recovered from a man between 18 and 29 years old in good health. The chain combines TRBV7-6 with TRBJ1-2, with D possibly matching TRBD1 (5 bases). The CDR3 loop reads CASSPDSNYGYTF. The CDR3 DNA follows: TGTGCCAGCAGCCCCGACAGTAACTATGGCTACACCTTC.